The present T cell receptor (beta chain) was sequenced within a study of human T cells and chemical hapten exposure. Notes on the study in general: TCRs above 1 in 1000 frequency stayed constant with DPC sensitization. Controls had significantly fewer large CDR3 similarity clusters than were formed by expanded TCRs.

Specified time point: pre-sensitization, week 0. Treatment noted: therapeutic diphenylcyclopropenone sensitization with weekly scalp DPC. Germline V CDR1 and CDR2: LGHNA, YNFKEQ. The junction had 9 bases not matched to a gene; V was cut back by 0 bases and J by 4 bases. This CDR3 has 18 residues. Library construction involved attaching unique molecular identifiers to individual cDNA molecules, which allowed quantitative, reproducible TCR counting. Original processing methods: Sampled TCR counts reached a median of 95,638 per sample, with values ranging from roughly 20,000 to 700,000. TCRdb analysed the RACE reads with MiXCR anew, one entry per CDR3 protein. TCRdb's processing, not the study's, gives the V and J calls here. The sample holds about 350,000 distinct CDR3 sequences, 5.5% seen once. A word on this clonotype: Its antigen is as yet unknown.

The specimen comprised whole blood, sampled in connection with sensitization to the hapten diphenylcyclopropenone (DPC). This TCR was recovered from a woman younger than 35 with alopecia areata. Some clones in this sample may be carry-over from other donors' samples. The gene calls are TRBV4-2 and TRBJ2-2; 9 nucleotides match TRBD2. CDR3 DNA sequence: TGTGCCAGCAGCCAAGATAAGTCGGCGGGGGGGGCCACCGGGGAGCTGTTTTTT. Translated, it gives CASSQDKSAGGATGELFF.